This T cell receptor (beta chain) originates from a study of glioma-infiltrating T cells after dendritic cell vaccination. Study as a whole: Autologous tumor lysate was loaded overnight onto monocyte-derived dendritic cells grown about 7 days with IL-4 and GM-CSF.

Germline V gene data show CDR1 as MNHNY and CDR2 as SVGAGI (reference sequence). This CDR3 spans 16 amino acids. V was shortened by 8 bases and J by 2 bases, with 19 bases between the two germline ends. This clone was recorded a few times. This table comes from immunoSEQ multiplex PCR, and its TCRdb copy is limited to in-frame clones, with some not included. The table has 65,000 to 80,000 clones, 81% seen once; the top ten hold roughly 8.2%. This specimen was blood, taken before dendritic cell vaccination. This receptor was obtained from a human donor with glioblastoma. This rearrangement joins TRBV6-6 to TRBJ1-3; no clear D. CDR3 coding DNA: TGTGCCAGCTCCTTAGACTCGGGGTTAACTGGAAACACCATATATTTT. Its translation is CASSLDSGLTGNTIYF.